This T cell receptor (beta chain) was sequenced during a study of T cell responses to AZD1222 COVID-19 vaccine. Comment on this clone: Its target is unknown.

There are 14 residues in the CDR3. Per germline, CDR1 SGHRS and CDR2 YFSETQ. V lost 6 bases and J 7 bases, leaving 16 bases between the germline ends. Notes on the study in general: Seropositivity was recorded at baseline in only a handful of AZD1222 recipients.

Generated by immunoSEQ multiplex PCR, the TCRdb table keeps only in-frame clones and is missing some. The sample lists about 100,000 clones; more than 75% were seen once. The sequencing here drew on peripheral blood, taken on day 0 of AZD1222 vaccination. The chain employs TRBV5-1 and TRBJ1-4; D is possibly TRBD1 (6 bases). This clonotype was sampled from an adult in good health. The chain's CDR3 is CASTTDSASEKLFF. The CDR3 DNA is TGCGCCAGCACTACGGACAGCGCTAGTGAAAAACTGTTTTTT.